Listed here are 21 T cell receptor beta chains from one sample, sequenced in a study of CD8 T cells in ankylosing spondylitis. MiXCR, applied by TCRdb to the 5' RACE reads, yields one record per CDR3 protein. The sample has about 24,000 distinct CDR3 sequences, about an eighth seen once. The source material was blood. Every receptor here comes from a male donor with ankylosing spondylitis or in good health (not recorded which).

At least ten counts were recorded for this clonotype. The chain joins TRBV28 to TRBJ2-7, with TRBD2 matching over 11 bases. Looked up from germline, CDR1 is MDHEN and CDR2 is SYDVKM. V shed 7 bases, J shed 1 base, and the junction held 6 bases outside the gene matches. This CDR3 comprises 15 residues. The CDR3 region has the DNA TGTGCCAGCATCCCCTTAGCGGGAGGGTCCTACGAGCAGTACTTC. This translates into CASIPLAGGSYEQYF.

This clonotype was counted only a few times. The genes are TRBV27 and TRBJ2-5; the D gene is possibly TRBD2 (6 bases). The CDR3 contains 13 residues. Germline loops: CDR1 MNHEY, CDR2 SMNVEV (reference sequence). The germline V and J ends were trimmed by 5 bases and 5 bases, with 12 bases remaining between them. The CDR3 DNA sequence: TGTGCCAGCAGTGCTCTGCGGGGTGAGACCCAGTACTTC. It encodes CASSALRGETQYF.

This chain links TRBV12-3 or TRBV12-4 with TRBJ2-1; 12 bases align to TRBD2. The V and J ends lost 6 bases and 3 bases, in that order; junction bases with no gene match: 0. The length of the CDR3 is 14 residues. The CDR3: CASRTSGSYNEQFF. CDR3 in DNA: TGTGCCAGCAGGACTAGCGGGAGCTACAATGAGCAGTTCTTC.

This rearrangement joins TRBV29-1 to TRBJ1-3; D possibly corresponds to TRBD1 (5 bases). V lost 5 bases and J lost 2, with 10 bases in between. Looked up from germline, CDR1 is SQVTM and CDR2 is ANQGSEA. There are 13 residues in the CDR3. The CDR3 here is CSVNPGTGNTIYF. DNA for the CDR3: TGCAGCGTTAATCCAGGGACTGGAAACACCATATATTTT.

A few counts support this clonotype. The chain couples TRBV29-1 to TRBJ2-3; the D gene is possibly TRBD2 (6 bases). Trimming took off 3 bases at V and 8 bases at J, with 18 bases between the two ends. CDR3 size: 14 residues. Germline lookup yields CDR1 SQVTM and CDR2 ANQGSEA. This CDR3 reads CSVEEAYLGGTQYF. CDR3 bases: TGCAGCGTTGAGGAAGCCTACCTGGGAGGTACGCAGTATTTT.

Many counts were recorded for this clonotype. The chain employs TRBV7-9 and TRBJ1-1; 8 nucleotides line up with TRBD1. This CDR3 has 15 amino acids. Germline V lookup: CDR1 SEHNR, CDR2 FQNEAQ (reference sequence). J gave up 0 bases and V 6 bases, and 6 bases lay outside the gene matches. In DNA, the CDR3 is TGTGCCAGCAGTGAGTCGGGACAGGTGAACACTGAAGCTTTCTTT. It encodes CASSESGQVNTEAFF.

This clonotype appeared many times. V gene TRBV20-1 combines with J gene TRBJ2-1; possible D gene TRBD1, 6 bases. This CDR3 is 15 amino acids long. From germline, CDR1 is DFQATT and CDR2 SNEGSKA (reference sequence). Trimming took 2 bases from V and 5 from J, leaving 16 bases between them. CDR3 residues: CSARPYGTKHNEQFF. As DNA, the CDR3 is TGCAGTGCTAGACCTTACGGGACAAAACACAATGAGCAGTTCTTC.

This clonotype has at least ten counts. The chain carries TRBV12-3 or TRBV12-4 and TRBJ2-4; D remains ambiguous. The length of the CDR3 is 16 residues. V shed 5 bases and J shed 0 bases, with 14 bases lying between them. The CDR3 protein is CASSPTVSLAKNIQYF. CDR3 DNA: TGTGCCAGCAGTCCGACGGTGTCCCTAGCCAAAAACATTCAGTACTTC.

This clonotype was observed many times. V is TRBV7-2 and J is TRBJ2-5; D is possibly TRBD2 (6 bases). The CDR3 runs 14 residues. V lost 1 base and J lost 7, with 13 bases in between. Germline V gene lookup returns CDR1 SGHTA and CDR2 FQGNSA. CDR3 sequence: CASSLGLPGGTQYF. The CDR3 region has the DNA TGTGCCAGCAGCTTAGGACTACCCGGGGGGACCCAGTACTTC.

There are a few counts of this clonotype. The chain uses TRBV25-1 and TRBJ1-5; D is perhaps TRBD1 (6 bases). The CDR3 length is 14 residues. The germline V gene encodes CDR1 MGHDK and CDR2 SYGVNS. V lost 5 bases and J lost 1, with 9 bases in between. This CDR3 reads CASSMQGSNQPQHF. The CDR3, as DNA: TGTGCCAGCAGTATGCAGGGGAGCAATCAGCCCCAGCATTTT. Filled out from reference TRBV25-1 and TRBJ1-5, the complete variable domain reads EADIYQTPRYLVIGTGKKITLECSQTMGHDKMYWYQQDPGMELHLIHYSYGVNSTEKGDLSSESTVSRIRTEHFPLTLESARPSHTSQYLCASSMQGSNQPQHFGDGTRLSIL.

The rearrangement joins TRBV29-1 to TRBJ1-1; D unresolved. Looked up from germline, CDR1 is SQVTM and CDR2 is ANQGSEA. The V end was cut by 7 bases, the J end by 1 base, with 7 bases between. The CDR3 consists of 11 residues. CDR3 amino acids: CSALRNTEAFF. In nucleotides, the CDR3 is TGCAGCGCCCTAAGGAACACTGAAGCTTTCTTT.

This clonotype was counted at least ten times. The CDR3 DNA follows: TGTGCCAGCAGCGTAGTACCAGCGGGAGCGGATACGCAGTATTTT. Residues: CASSVVPAGADTQYF. The V gene is TRBV9, the J gene TRBJ2-3, with 8 nucleotides matching TRBD2. In germline, CDR1 is SGDLS, CDR2 YYNGEE. The CDR3 consists of 15 residues. The V and J ends lost 0 bases and 6 bases, in that order; junction bases with no gene match: 6.

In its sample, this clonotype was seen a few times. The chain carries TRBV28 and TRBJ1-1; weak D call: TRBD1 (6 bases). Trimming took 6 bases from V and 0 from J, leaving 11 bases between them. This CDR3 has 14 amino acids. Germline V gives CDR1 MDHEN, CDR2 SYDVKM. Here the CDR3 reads CASRTDRLNTEAFF. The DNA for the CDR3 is TGTGCCAGCAGAACCGACAGGTTGAACACTGAAGCTTTCTTT.

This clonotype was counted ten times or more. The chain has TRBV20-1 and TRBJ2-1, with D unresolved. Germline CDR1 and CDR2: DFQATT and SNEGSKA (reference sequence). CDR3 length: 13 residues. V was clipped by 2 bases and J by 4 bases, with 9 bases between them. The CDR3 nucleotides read TGCAGTGCTAGATCCAGTCTATACAATGAGCAGTTCTTC. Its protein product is CSARSSLYNEQFF.

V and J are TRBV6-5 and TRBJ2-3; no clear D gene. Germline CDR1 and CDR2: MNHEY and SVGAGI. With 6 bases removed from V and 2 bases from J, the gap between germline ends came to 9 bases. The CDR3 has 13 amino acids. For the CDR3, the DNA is TGTGCCAGCAGCCTATTCGTCACAGATACGCAGTATTTT. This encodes CASSLFVTDTQYF.

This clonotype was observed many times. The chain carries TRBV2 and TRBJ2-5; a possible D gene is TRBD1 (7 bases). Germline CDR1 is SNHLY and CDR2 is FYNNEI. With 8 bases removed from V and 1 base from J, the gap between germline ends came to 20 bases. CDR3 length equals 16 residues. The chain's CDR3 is CASGQVSSAAQETQYF. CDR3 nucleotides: TGTGCCAGCGGACAGGTGTCTAGCGCGGCCCAAGAGACCCAGTACTTC. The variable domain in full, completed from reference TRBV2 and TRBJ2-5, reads EPEVTQTPSHQVTQMGQEVILRCVPISNHLYFYWYRQILGQKVEFLVSFYNNEISEKSEIFDDQFSVERPDGSNFTLKIRSTKLEDSAMYFCASGQVSSAAQETQYFGPGTRLLVL.

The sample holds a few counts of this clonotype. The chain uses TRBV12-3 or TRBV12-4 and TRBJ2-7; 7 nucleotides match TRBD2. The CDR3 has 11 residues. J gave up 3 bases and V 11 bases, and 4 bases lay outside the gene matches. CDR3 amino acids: CAGGGFYEQYV. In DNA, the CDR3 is TGTGCCGGCGGGGGTTTCTACGAGCAGTACGTC.

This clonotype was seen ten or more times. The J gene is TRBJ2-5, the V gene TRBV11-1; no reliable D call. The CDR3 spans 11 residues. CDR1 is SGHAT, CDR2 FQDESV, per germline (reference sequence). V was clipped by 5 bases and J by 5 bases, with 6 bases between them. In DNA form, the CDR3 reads TGTGCCAGCAGCGAATCGGAGACCCAGTACTTC. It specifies CASSESETQYF.

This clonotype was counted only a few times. The DNA of the CDR3 is TGTGCCAGCAGCTTTTGGACTAAGGGCGATACGCAGTATTTT. Translated: CASSFWTKGDTQYF. The chain uses TRBV5-4 and TRBJ2-3, with D maybe TRBD2 (6 bases). This CDR3 spans 14 amino acids. Trimming took off 2 bases at V and 6 bases at J, with 13 bases between the two ends. The germline gives CDR1 SGHNT, CDR2 YYREEE (reference sequence). Filled out from reference TRBV5-4 and TRBJ2-3, the complete variable domain reads ETGVTQSPTHLIKTRGQQVTLRCSSQSGHNTVSWYQQALGQGPQFIFQYYREEENGRGNFPPRFSGLQFPNYSSELNVNALELDDSALYLCASSFWTKGDTQYFGPGTRLTVL.

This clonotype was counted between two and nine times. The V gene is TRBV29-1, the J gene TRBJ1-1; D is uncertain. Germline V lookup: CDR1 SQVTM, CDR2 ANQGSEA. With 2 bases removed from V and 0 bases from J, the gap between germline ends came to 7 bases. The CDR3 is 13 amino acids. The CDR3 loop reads CSVEFAVNTEAFF. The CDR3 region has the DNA TGCAGCGTTGAATTTGCGGTGAACACTGAAGCTTTCTTT.

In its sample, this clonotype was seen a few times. CDR3 coding DNA: TGTGCCAGCAGCCAAGGAGGTAGCGGGGGGCACAATGAGCAGTTCTTC. Its translation is CASSQGGSGGHNEQFF. The chain combines TRBV4-2 with TRBJ2-1, with 10 bases lining up with TRBD2. The trim removed 1 base at V and 5 bases at J, leaving 5 bases unmatched. This CDR3 contains 16 residues. Germline V gene sequence: CDR1 LGHNA, CDR2 YNFKEQ.